This T cell receptor beta chain was identified in a study of shared T cell receptors in the human thymus. Germline V gene lookup returns CDR1 SGHRS and CDR2 YFSETQ. CDR3 size: 15 residues. V was clipped by 4 bases and J by 4 bases; unmatched bases: 11. The protocol was immunoSEQ multiplex PCR, while the TCRdb copy is restricted to in-frame clones and leaves out a portion. The table lists hundreds of thousands of clones, around 87% of them singletons, with around 0.0099% in the top ten. This clone was seen once. The sample was also linked to a second study, of human thymus T cells. From that second work: Corrective heart surgery yielded resections, and these provided the thymus tissue.

The chain couples TRBV5-1 to TRBJ2-7, with 7 bases that match TRBD2. Source material: thymocytes. This receptor was taken from a boy under three years old with a congenital heart defect. The CDR3 sequence: CASSVPPAGEYEQYF. In DNA, the CDR3 is TGCGCCAGCAGCGTACCCCCGGCGGGAGAGTACGAGCAGTACTTC.